This T cell receptor beta chain stems from a study of blood T cell repertoires in COVID-19 (TCRdb year 2020). In terms of the full investigation: Samples covering the acute and convalescent phases of COVID-19 were provided by collaborators in the United States, Italy and Spain. The prospective study material was composed of cDNA or gDNA derived from T cells, B-cell-depleted T cells, or PBMCs. The dataset comprised deeply sampled blood TCRbeta repertoires from subjects exposed to, actively infected with, or recovered from COVID-19. The repertoires were released in a freely available public database meant as a resource for research on the immune response to SARS-CoV-2. Samples came from the ongoing ImmuneRACE study (first 160 participants) plus 1,254 subjects from 6 global collaborators. Nearly every sample came with metadata listing a de-identified subject ID, COVID-19 status, age in years and sex. Where available, HLA class I and class II types were obtained from metadata supplied by the sample provider rather than from assay-based typing.

The immunoSEQ Assay, a bias-controlled multiplex PCR, was used to amplify TCRbeta CDR3 regions from genomic DNA. The study's processing was this. The number of nucleated cells in each sample was estimated from the amplification of reference gene primers within the assay. Sequence reads were collapsed and filtered to measure the absolute abundance of every unique TCRbeta CDR3 rearrangement. For each sample, productive Simpson clonality was calculated by taking the square root of Simpson's diversity index across productive rearrangements. The immuneACCESS repertoire file appears here via TCRdb, limited to in-frame rearrangements. These files lack a portion of the clones; in checked studies, under half of the deficit traces to unresolved V genes, and the cause of the others is not known. V, J and clone size were drawn from that table, and D and trimming were deduced from the DNA. The sample table holds approximately 70,000 clones, of which approximately 86% were seen once. The ten most abundant clones make up roughly 3.9% of the sample.

Collaborating institutions collected whole blood in K2EDTA tubes following their own protocols. For TCRbeta analysis, collaborator samples were shipped as frozen whole blood, as isolated PBMCs, or as DNA extracted from either sample type. Clipping removes 1 base from V and 10 bases from J, with 6 as the unmatched junction base count. According to the germline V gene, CDR1 reads MNHNS and CDR2 reads SASEGT. The CDR3 runs 14 residues from the cysteine to the phenylalanine. Only CDR3 DNA is held: 42 bases, read in frame from base 1. Comment on this clone: Its antigen remains undetermined. No quality values exist for individual bases; no much larger clone is one base distant.

The paper as a whole reports these results and caveats: Clinical and demographic metadata were provided uncurated, with the amount varying by source and participant.

The TCR sequence derives from a man in his sixties or seventies with active COVID-19. The sequenced material came from peripheral blood. The chain joins TRBV6-1 to TRBJ2-1; TRBD2 aligns with 8 central bases. In nucleotide form, the sequence is TGTGCCAGCAGTGAAGTCGCGGGGGGAGGGGAGCAGTTCTTC. This codes for CASSEVAGGGEQFF.